This TCR beta chain is drawn from a study of T cell clonotyping in hematopoietic cell transplantation. Findings and caveats of the study: Pathologically expanded recipient clonotypes increased progressively from day 30 to day 180 as diversity fell. Few recipient clonotypes overlapped donors; over 97% were de novo at given depth. No sorting was done, leaving CD4 and CD8 contributions mixed.

As to time point: recipient sample about 28 days before transplant, after cytoreduction. Recipients were bled about 28 days pretransplant and at posttransplant days 30, 100, 180. On this clone: The antigen is undetermined.

From germline, CDR1 is SGHDT and CDR2 YYEEEE. V lost 3 bases, J lost 4 bases, and 10 bases stayed unmatched. This CDR3 region has 16 residues. The protocol was immunoSEQ multiplex PCR, while the TCRdb copy is restricted to in-frame clones and leaves out a portion. Seen here are tens of thousands of clones, about 95% observed once, and the top ten hold around 1.6%. The gene calls are TRBV5-6 and TRBJ2-5, with TRBD1 matching 9 bases. Sequences were derived from peripheral blood mononuclear cells, sampled before stem cell transplant. This receptor was taken from a man aged 35-49 years with chronic myeloid leukemia. Some clones in this sample may be carry-over from other donors' samples. The CDR3 DNA sequence: TGTGCCAGCAGCTCTTTCAACAGGGGGCTGGGAGAGACCCAGTACTTC. Protein sequence: CASSSFNRGLGETQYF.